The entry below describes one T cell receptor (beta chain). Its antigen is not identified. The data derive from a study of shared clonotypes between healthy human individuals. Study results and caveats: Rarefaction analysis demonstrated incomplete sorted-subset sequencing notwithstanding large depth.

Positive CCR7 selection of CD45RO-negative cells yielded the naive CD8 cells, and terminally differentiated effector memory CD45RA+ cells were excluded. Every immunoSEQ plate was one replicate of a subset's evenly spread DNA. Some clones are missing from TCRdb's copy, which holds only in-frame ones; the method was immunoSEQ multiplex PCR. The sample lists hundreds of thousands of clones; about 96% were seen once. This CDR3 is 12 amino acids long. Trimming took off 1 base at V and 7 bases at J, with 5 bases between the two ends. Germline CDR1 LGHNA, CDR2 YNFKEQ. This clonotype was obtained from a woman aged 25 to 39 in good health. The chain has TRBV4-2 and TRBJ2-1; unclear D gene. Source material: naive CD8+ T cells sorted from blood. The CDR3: CASSQGVNEQFF. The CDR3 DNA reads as TGTGCCAGCAGCCAAGGGGTGAATGAGCAGTTCTTC.